The 10 T cell receptor beta chains in this list originate from one sample, sequenced in a study of blood T cell repertoires in COVID-19. TCRdb's copy holds only in-frame clones and misses some; the assay was immunoSEQ multiplex PCR. The table includes 150,000 or so clones, more than 70% detected once. The sequencing input was PBMCs or T cells enriched from blood (not recorded which). Every receptor here comes from a man aged 60 to 69 who had recovered from COVID-19.

This clone appeared a few times. The V and J genes are TRBV10-3 and TRBJ1-2; TRBD1 aligns across 9 bases. Trimming at V came to 5 bases and at J to 7 bases, leaving 8 bases not matched to a gene. The V gene's germline CDR1 is ENHRY and CDR2 SYGVKD. CDR3 length: 14 amino acids. The CDR3 here is CAISPGQGSRGYTF. CDR3 nucleotide sequence: TGTGCCATCAGTCCGGGACAGGGTTCACGTGGCTACACCTTC.

The chain couples TRBV6-5 to TRBJ2-3, with 8 bases that match TRBD1. The CDR3 length is 15 residues. Germline lookup yields CDR1 MNHEY and CDR2 SVGAGI. V lost 6 bases, J lost 4 bases, and 9 bases stayed unmatched. The CDR3 spells CASSPGTGKSDTQYF. CDR3 nucleotides: TGTGCCAGCAGCCCCGGGACAGGAAAGTCAGATACGCAGTATTTT.

In DNA form, the CDR3 reads TGTGCCAGCAGCCCGAGTGGACTCTTGCGGACTGAAGCTTTCTTT. Translating gives CASSPSGLLRTEAFF. The V gene is TRBV9, the J gene TRBJ1-1, with D unresolved. V was shortened by 4 bases and J by 5 bases, with 18 bases between the two germline ends. The CDR3 totals 15 residues. CDR1 is SGDLS, CDR2 YYNGEE, per germline.

The genes are TRBV7-8 and TRBJ1-6; weak D call: TRBD1 (5 bases). The CDR3 loop spans 16 amino acids. Germline V gene lookup returns CDR1 SGHVS and CDR2 FQNEAQ. V lost 2 bases and J 5 bases, leaving 13 bases between the germline ends. CDR3 residues: CASSLKGRRDNSPLHF. CDR3 sequence (DNA): TGTGCCAGCAGCTTAAAGGGACGGAGGGATAATTCACCCCTCCACTTT.

This clone was seen a single time. The chain links TRBV6-6 to TRBJ2-7; TRBD2 agrees at 10 bases. Trimming cost V 5 bases and J 0 bases; bases outside gene matches: 1. From germline, CDR1 is MNHNY and CDR2 SVGAGI (reference sequence). The CDR3 is 14 residues long. CDR3 bases: TGTGCCAGCAGTAGCGGGGGGGCCTCCTACGAGCAGTACTTC. It yields the protein CASSSGGASYEQYF.

This chain uses TRBV15 with TRBJ2-2, with D maybe TRBD2 (6 bases). The germline V gene has CDR1 LNHNV and CDR2 YYDKDF (reference sequence). This CDR3 spans 13 amino acids. V lost 3 bases and J 7 bases, leaving 9 bases between the germline ends. The DNA for the CDR3 is TGTGCCACCAGCAGTCGGGGGATCGGGGAGCTGTTTTTT. This codes for CATSSRGIGELFF.

The chain has TRBV2 and TRBJ1-2; a weak D match, TRBD1 (6 bases). Trimming cost V 0 bases and J 4 bases, with 15 bases left between them. Per germline, CDR1 SNHLY and CDR2 FYNNEI. The CDR3 sequence is 16 residues long. The CDR3 sequence: CASSEASGGGRYGYTF. In DNA, the CDR3 is TGTGCCAGCAGTGAAGCGTCTGGCGGGGGGCGCTATGGCTACACCTTC.

This rearrangement joins TRBV7-2 to TRBJ1-2; a weak D match, TRBD1 (6 bases). Germline lookup yields CDR1 SGHTA and CDR2 FQGNSA. This CDR3 contains 12 residues. Trimming took 3 bases from V and 7 from J, leaving 9 bases between them. This CDR3 is CASSFTGIGYTF. The CDR3 bases are TGTGCCAGCAGCTTTACAGGGATTGGCTACACCTTC.

The chain carries TRBV28 and TRBJ2-7; D ambiguous. The CDR3 is 15 amino acids. Germline lookup yields CDR1 MDHEN and CDR2 SYDVKM. Trimming removed 3 bases from V and 2 bases from J, with 14 bases in between. CDR3 residues: CASSFLQKRPYEQYF. CDR3 DNA: TGTGCCAGCAGTTTTTTGCAGAAGCGACCCTACGAGCAGTACTTC.

J is TRBJ1-2 and V is TRBV12-5; TRBD1 is a possible D gene (6 bases). Between the trimmed V and J ends, which lost 6 bases and 5 bases, there was a span of 13 bases. Germline V lookup: CDR1 LGHNT, CDR2 FRNRAP. The CDR3 has 13 residues. The DNA of the CDR3 is TGTGCTAGTGGACAGACAGGTCTTTATGGCTACACCTTC. Protein product: CASGQTGLYGYTF.